The rows below give T cell receptor beta chains drawn from one sample of a study of blood T cell repertoires in COVID-19. Libraries were prepared by immunoSEQ multiplex PCR; TCRdb keeps only in-frame clonotypes and omits some of them. The table has about 260,000 clones, about nine tenths seen once; the top ten hold roughly 8%. Sequenced sample: peripheral blood. The source of these receptors is a man aged 35-49 years with active or convalescent COVID-19. Both conserved end residues are trimmed from each CDR3. The D gene is left open where the match is weak.

V: TRBV19; D: -; CDR3: ASKEGFFENYGYT
V: TRBV2; D: TRBD1; CDR3: ASSRDREVSNQPQH
V: TRBV7-8; D: TRBD1; CDR3: ASTRDRGGNTEAF
V: TRBV7-9; D: TRBD1; CDR3: ASSLQGARNSPLH
V: TRBV7-4; D: TRBD1; CDR3: ASSLGDRGPPWATQIHNEQF
V: TRBV4-2; D: TRBD2; CDR3: ASSQGTSGNTGELF
V: TRBV6-5; D: TRBD1; CDR3: ASGVGRGLTEAF
V: TRBV30; D: TRBD1; CDR3: AWSVGSGGETQY
V: TRBV15; D: -; CDR3: ATSSRGGSNQPQH
V: TRBV6-5; D: -; CDR3: ASSSSGYNEQF
V: TRBV10-3; D: TRBD1; CDR3: AISELGTEGQPQH
V: TRBV30; D: TRBD1; CDR3: AWRRAGGGTGELF
V: TRBV7-3; D: -; CDR3: ASSSGKRTDTGELF
V: TRBV5-1; D: TRBD1; CDR3: ASTWVPGTGDEQY
V: TRBV30; D: -; CDR3: AWRQASAQY
V: TRBV11-3; D: -; CDR3: ASSPGQLYEQY
V: TRBV6-1; D: -; CDR3: ASSEQGFGSPLH
V: TRBV24-1; D: -; CDR3: ATSDRDAEGNYGYT
V: TRBV6-2/TRBV6-3; D: TRBD1; CDR3: ASSSQTGTGSYGQY
V: TRBV9; D: -; CDR3: ASNQGRTSTDTQY
V: TRBV5-5; D: -; CDR3: ASSREGRGGYT
V: TRBV10-3; D: -; CDR3: ASRRGMDGYT
V: TRBV28; D: -; CDR3: ATRTIEKLF
V: TRBV18; D: -; CDR3: ASSPRGNTEAF
V: TRBV4-2; D: -; CDR3: ASNQGTNEQF
V: TRBV5-1; D: -; CDR3: ASSRTAVDTDTQY
V: TRBV24-1; D: -; CDR3: ATSDKRTATYEQY
V: TRBV6-5; D: -; CDR3: ASSRGPQGVEY
V: TRBV5-1; D: -; CDR3: ASSLEPGQETQY
V: TRBV25-1; D: TRBD2; CDR3: ASRLAGGETQY
V: TRBV19; D: TRBD1; CDR3: ASSRTGVNTEAF
V: TRBV6-4; D: -; CDR3: ANDSLDGYT
V: TRBV7-8; D: TRBD1; CDR3: ASSRTGGLNQPQH
V: TRBV28; D: -; CDR3: ASSSQPRNEAF
V: TRBV5-4; D: -; CDR3: ASSLQGAYEQY
V: TRBV2; D: TRBD2; CDR3: ASTGTSPETQY
V: TRBV7-2; D: -; CDR3: ASSLARIASYGYT